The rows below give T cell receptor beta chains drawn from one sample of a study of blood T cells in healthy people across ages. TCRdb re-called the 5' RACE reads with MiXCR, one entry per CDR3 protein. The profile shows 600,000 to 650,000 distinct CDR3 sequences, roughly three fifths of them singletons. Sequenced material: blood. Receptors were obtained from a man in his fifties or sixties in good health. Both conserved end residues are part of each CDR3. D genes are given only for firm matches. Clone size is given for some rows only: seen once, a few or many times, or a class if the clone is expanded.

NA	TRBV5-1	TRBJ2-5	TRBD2	CASSSTSGEGETQYF	TGCGCCAGCAGTTCGACTAGCGGGGAGGGGGAGACCCAGTACTTC
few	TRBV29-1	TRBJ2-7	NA	CSVGGPYEQYF	TGCAGCGTTGGGGGGCCCTACGAGCAGTACTTC
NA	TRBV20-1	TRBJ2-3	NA	CSASDKTDSTDTQYF	TGCAGTGCTAGTGATAAGACGGATAGCACAGATACGCAGTATTTT
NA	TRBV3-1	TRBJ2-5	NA	CASSQERLPGTQYF	TGTGCCAGCAGCCAAGAAAGACTTCCCGGGACCCAGTACTTC
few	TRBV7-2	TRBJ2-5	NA	CASSLGGHPLETQYF	TGTGCCAGCAGCTTAGGCGGCCACCCCCTCGAGACCCAGTACTTC
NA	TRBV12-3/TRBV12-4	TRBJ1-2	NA	CASSSGLSGYGYTF	TGTGCCAGCAGCTCGGGTCTCTCGGGGTATGGCTACACCTTC
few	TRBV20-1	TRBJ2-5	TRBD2	CSARGALAGGPFQETQYF	TGCAGTGCTAGAGGTGCACTAGCGGGGGGCCCATTCCAAGAGACCCAGTACTTC
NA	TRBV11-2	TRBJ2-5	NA	CASSLESGGETQYF	TGTGCCAGCAGCTTAGAATCAGGGGGGGAGACCCAGTACTTC
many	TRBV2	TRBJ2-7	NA	CASSVSSGGSGEQYF	TGTGCCAGCAGCGTATCATCGGGGGGCTCGGGGGAGCAGTACTTC
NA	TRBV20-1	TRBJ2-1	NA	CSARGGSGHNEQFF	TGCAGTGCTAGAGGGGGTAGCGGTCACAATGAGCAGTTCTTC
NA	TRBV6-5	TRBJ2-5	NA	CASRAVQETQYF	TGTGCCAGCAGGGCGGTCCAAGAGACCCAGTACTTC
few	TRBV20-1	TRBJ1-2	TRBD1	CSALRGPQGYGYTF	TGCAGTGCCCTCAGGGGGCCGCAGGGCTATGGCTACACCTTC
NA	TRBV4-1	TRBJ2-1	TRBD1	CASSLPDRGTGNEQFF	TGCGCCAGCAGCCTACCGGACAGGGGAACGGGCAATGAGCAGTTCTTC
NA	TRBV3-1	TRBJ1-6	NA	CASSTGLQSPLHF	TGTGCCAGCAGCACGGGGCTCCAATCACCCCTCCACTTT
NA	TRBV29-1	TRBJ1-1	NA	CSSKGNTEAFF	TGCAGCTCAAAGGGAAACACTGAAGCTTTCTTT
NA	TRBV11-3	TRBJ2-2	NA	CASSLSADTGELFF	TGTGCCAGCAGCTTATCCGCAGACACCGGGGAGCTGTTTTTT
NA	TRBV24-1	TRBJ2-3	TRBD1	CATERRRTGCTDTQYF	TGTGCCACCGAACGACGGCGGACAGGGTGCACAGATACGCAGTATTTT
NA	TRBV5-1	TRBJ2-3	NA	CASSSDSCPGTDTQYF	TGCGCCAGCAGCTCGGATAGCTGTCCTGGCACAGATACGCAGTATTTT
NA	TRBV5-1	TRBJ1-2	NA	CASSLGSRDNGGYTF	TGCGCCAGCAGCTTGGGGTCGCGGGACAATGGTGGCTACACCTTC
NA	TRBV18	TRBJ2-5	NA	CARSRTGQETQYF	TGTGCCAGATCACGGACGGGCCAAGAGACCCAGTACTTC
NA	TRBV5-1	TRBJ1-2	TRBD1	CASSPWDSFGSGNYGYTF	TGCGCCAGCAGCCCATGGGACAGTTTTGGCTCCGGCAACTATGGCTACACCTTC
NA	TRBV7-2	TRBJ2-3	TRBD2	CASSWGTSGGSLHTQYF	TGTGCCAGCAGCTGGGGGACTAGCGGGGGGTCTCTTCATACGCAGTATTTT
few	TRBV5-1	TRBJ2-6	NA	CASSLEPGLGANVLTF	TGCGCCAGCAGCTTGGAGCCGGGTCTGGGGGCCAACGTCCTGACTTTC
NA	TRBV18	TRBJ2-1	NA	CASSPPDGRNEQFF	TGTGCCAGCTCACCACCGGACGGGAGAAATGAGCAGTTCTTC
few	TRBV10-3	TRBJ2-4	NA	CAISALALEQYF	TGTGCCATCAGTGCTCTAGCCCTTGAGCAGTACTTC
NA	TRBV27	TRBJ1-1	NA	CASSLGQKTEAFF	TGTGCCAGCAGTTTAGGGCAGAAGACTGAAGCTTTCTTT
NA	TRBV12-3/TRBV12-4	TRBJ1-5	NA	CASSRGGTSNQPQHF	TGTGCCAGCTCCCGGGGAGGAACGAGCAATCAGCCCCAGCATTTT
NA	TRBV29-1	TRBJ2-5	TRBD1	CSVGQGKETQYF	TGCAGCGTTGGACAGGGGAAAGAGACCCAGTACTTC
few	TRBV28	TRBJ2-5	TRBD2	CASSLGGTDHQETQYF	TGTGCCAGCAGTTTGGGGGGGACGGACCATCAAGAGACCCAGTACTTC
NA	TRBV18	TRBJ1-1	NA	CASSPRSDTEAFF	TGTGCCAGCTCACCAAGGTCGGACACTGAAGCTTTCTTT
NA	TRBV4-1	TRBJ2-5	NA	CASSQEISRSRGTQYF	TGCGCCAGCAGCCAAGAAATATCCAGGTCACGGGGGACCCAGTACTTC
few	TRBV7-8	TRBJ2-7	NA	CASSLVDTYEQYF	TGTGCCAGCAGCTTAGTGGATACCTACGAGCAGTACTTC
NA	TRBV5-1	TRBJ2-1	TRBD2	CASSPELAGRGQFF	TGCGCCAGCAGCCCCGAACTAGCGGGGAGGGGGCAGTTCTTC
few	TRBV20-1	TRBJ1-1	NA	CSAAREGMRRNTEAFF	TGCAGTGCTGCGCGGGAGGGGATGAGACGGAACACTGAAGCTTTCTTT
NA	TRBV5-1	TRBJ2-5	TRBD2	CASSLTAGVETQYF	TGCGCCAGCAGCTTGACAGCGGGGGTGGAGACCCAGTACTTC
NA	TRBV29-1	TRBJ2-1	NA	CSVDAGRNEQFF	TGCAGCGTTGATGCAGGGAGGAATGAGCAGTTCTTC
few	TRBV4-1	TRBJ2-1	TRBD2	CASSPERSALAGRNEQFF	TGCGCCAGCAGCCCTGAAAGAAGCGCCCTAGCGGGGCGTAATGAGCAGTTCTTC
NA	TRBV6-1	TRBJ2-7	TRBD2	CASRGLSGGRSIYEQYF	TGTGCCAGCAGAGGGCTGAGCGGGGGGCGGTCGATCTACGAGCAGTACTTC
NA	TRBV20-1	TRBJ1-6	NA	CSASPGGLGSSSYNSPLHF	TGCAGTGCTAGCCCCGGGGGCTTGGGGTCGAGCTCCTATAATTCACCCCTCCACTTT
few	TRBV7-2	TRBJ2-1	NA	CASSFMESYNEQFF	TGTGCCAGCAGCTTCATGGAATCCTACAATGAGCAGTTCTTC
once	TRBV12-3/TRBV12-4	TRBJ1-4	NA	CASNEGPTNEKLFF	TGTGCCAGCAACGAAGGACCAACTAATGAAAAACTGTTTTTT
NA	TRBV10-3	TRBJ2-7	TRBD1	CAISDYKGTGASYEQYF	TGTGCCATCAGCGATTATAAAGGGACAGGGGCATCCTACGAGCAGTACTTC
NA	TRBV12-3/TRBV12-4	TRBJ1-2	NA	CASSLPPGREPGYTF	TGTGCCAGCAGTTTGCCCCCCGGCAGGGAACCCGGCTACACCTTC
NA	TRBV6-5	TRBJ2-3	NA	CASRPGRRATDTQYF	TGTGCCAGCAGACCCGGCAGGAGGGCCACAGATACGCAGTATTTT
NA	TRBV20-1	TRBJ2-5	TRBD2	CSARASGGPLETQYF	TGCAGTGCTAGAGCTAGCGGGGGGCCGTTGGAGACCCAGTACTTC
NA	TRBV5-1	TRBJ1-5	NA	CASSLFSGSNQPQHF	TGCGCCAGCAGCTTGTTTTCAGGAAGCAATCAGCCCCAGCATTTT
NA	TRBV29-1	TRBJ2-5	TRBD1	CSVIRGLGETQYF	TGCAGCGTTATCAGGGGGCTGGGAGAGACCCAGTACTTC
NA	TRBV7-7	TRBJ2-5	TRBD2	CASSSIAGASGTQYF	TGTGCCAGCAGCTCCATAGCGGGGGCCTCGGGGACCCAGTACTTC
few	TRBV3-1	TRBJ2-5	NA	CASSQDPSRGKTQYF	TGTGCCAGCAGCCAAGATCCCAGCCGGGGGAAGACCCAGTACTTC
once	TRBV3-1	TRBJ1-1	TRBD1	CASSLRSDRESTEAFF	TGTGCCAGCAGCCTACGGAGCGACAGGGAGAGCACTGAAGCTTTCTTT
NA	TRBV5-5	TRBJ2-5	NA	CASSSGGPQETQYF	TGTGCCAGCAGCTCCGGGGGGCCTCAAGAGACCCAGTACTTC
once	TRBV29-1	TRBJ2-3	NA	CSVGPLATDTQYF	TGCAGCGTCGGGCCACTAGCCACGGATACGCAGTATTTT
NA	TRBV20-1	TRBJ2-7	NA	CSAGQSYEQYF	TGCAGTGCTGGACAATCCTACGAGCAGTACTTC
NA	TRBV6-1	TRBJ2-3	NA	CASKKGQTRDTQYF	TGTGCCAGCAAGAAGGGACAAACCAGAGATACGCAGTATTTT
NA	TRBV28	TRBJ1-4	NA	CASTSNEKLFF	TGTGCCAGCACCTCGAATGAAAAACTGTTTTTT